This is a list of T cell receptor beta chains from one sample in a study of cytomegalovirus exposure and HLA in healthy donors. Method: immunoSEQ multiplex PCR; TCRdb's copy keeps in-frame clones and lacks some. The sample contains some 150,000 clones, 94% of which appear only once. The specimen was PBMCs. Receptor source: a man between 18 and 35 years old in good health and CMV-seropositive. CDR3s leave out the opening cysteine and the closing phenylalanine or tryptophan. D genes are given only for firm matches.

j_call: TRBJ2-1
d_call: .
v_call: TRBV7-6
cdr3_aa: ASSLAVWQGLYNEQF

j_call: TRBJ1-1
d_call: TRBD1
v_call: TRBV27
cdr3_aa: ATGQGEFEAF

j_call: TRBJ2-1
d_call: .
v_call: TRBV5-6
cdr3_aa: ASSLGVYEQF

j_call: TRBJ1-1
d_call: .
v_call: TRBV2
cdr3_aa: ASRGPQGILMNTEAF

j_call: TRBJ2-7
d_call: TRBD2
v_call: TRBV5-1
cdr3_aa: ASSLGGGGLEDYEQY

j_call: TRBJ1-6
d_call: .
v_call: TRBV19
cdr3_aa: ASRETAYNSPLH

j_call: TRBJ2-5
d_call: TRBD1
v_call: TRBV9
cdr3_aa: ASSVEGTGLGETQY

j_call: TRBJ1-1
d_call: .
v_call: TRBV9
cdr3_aa: ASSVGGWTEAF

j_call: TRBJ1-1
d_call: .
v_call: TRBV9
cdr3_aa: ASSARQWEGDTEAF

j_call: TRBJ2-7
d_call: TRBD1
v_call: TRBV30
cdr3_aa: AWSAGGSGYEQY

j_call: TRBJ2-6
d_call: TRBD1
v_call: TRBV27
cdr3_aa: ASSLGQGSSGANVLT

j_call: TRBJ2-7
d_call: TRBD2
v_call: TRBV7-8
cdr3_aa: ASSHPSGRKDEQY

j_call: TRBJ1-2
d_call: .
v_call: TRBV5-1
cdr3_aa: ASSVDRNYGYT

j_call: TRBJ2-5
d_call: .
v_call: TRBV19
cdr3_aa: ASSPPGLQETQY

j_call: TRBJ2-7
d_call: .
v_call: TRBV6-5
cdr3_aa: ASSYPGVNEQY

j_call: TRBJ2-7
d_call: .
v_call: TRBV19
cdr3_aa: ASSKPGFPYEQY

j_call: TRBJ2-5
d_call: TRBD1
v_call: TRBV19
cdr3_aa: ASSSQAGTEQETQY

j_call: TRBJ2-3
d_call: TRBD2
v_call: TRBV5-6
cdr3_aa: ASSPGIGTSGYTDTQY

j_call: TRBJ2-1
d_call: TRBD1
v_call: TRBV6-1
cdr3_aa: ASSEWDRVIDEQF

j_call: TRBJ2-7
d_call: .
v_call: TRBV4-1
cdr3_aa: ASSQRAPGLILYEQY

j_call: TRBJ1-5
d_call: TRBD1
v_call: TRBV28
cdr3_aa: ASSPSGTGINQPQH

j_call: TRBJ2-2
d_call: .
v_call: TRBV7-6
cdr3_aa: ASSLEAYTGELF